This T cell receptor beta chain came from a study of long-term antiretroviral therapy in people with HIV (dated by TCRdb to between 2021 and 2023). Study-wide context: The earliest samples were collected roughly a decade before the 2015 WHO recommendation for immediate ART, at a time when ART was usually postponed until CD4 counts fell. A total of approximately 200 cryopreserved PBMC samples came from 25 to 35 adults with confirmed HIV infection and were collected serially over a mean of roughly six years (range 1-12). About 35% of the 30 participants with HIV were female. Test extractions of a monoclonal T-cell line alongside a few dozen polyclonal samples showed no cross-contamination during QIAcube processing. A retrospective serial study tested whether ART initiation and durable HIV suppression were associated with changes in peripheral blood TRB repertoire composition and diversity. Overall study results and their limits: Inferences about post-ART repertoire changes are limited because no data were available on ART adherence, viral resistance or therapy changes. A significant increase in TRB diversity was found to be associated with ART initiation, although TRB diversity was observed to remain significantly below that of transplant donor controls even after long-term ART. The repertoire was dominated across all time points by expanded TRB clones identified before ART initiation, although this dominance was seen to fluctuate and to decrease in many PLHIV after ART. The samples were dated from about 2004 to 2017, and the ART regimens that were used may be less effective than current ART regimens. Unsorted PBMC were profiled instead of sorted CD4+ and CD8+ T cells because pre-ART samples had limited cell numbers. Limited PBMC availability meant only the TCR beta chain was sequenced, without alpha chain pairing. CDR3 length ranges in HIV repertoires were narrower than in controls, and network structure suggested an antigen-experienced repertoire with only a slight naive shift after ART.

Participants were included only if at least one PBMC sample before ART initiation and at least two post-ART samples were available. Treatment was received in the United States of America by all participants with HIV. Cryopreserved samples of about 0.95-10 million PBMC were thawed and washed before DNA extraction. At the time of the earliest PBMC sample for each participant with HIV, ages ranged from about 23 to 60 years. PBMC samples were contributed by each participant from 1-4 timepoints before ART initiation and 2-8 timepoints after ART initiation, with a median of 7 samples. Serial HIV viral load, CD4+ T-cell count, ART history and demographic data were obtained for every participant. Genomic DNA was extracted from unsorted PBMC with a Qiagen kit on a QIAcube, processed in batches of 12 samples. The immunoSEQ hsTCRB v3.0 assay was used at survey level resolution to sequence the TRB variable region. The targeted TRB sequencing depth was roughly 40,000-50,000 T-cell genomes per sample. TRB libraries were pooled and sequenced on an Illumina MiSeq using a v3 150-cycle kit. Turning to the authors' computational methods: Repertoire analysis ran in R within a reproducible Nextflow workflow covering QC, data transformation and analysis. LymphoSeq2, an R package for exploring AIRR-Seq data, was used to implement custom analyses. A handful of samples yielding fewer than 5000 total TRB sequences were excluded, leaving around 190 analyzed HIV repertoires. Among the approximately 190 HIV repertoires that were kept, almost 60 were collected before ART initiation and more than 120 were collected after ART initiation. Repertoires were downsampled to 5000 TRB nucleotide sequences, and summary statistics were averaged over 100 downsampling iterations. The analysis kept only TRB sequences whose CDR3 regions were at least seven amino acids long. Diversity was assessed using a clonality score derived from Shannon entropy and using the Gini coefficient. Repertoire networks linked the top 5000 CDR3 amino acid sequences whenever two sequences differed by an edit distance of one. For TRB CDR3 amino acid sequences, antigen specificity groups and MHC restriction were predicted with GLIPH2. CDR3 amino acid sequences were matched against VDJdb and McPAS-TCR to flag known CMV, EBV, HIV or tissue antigen associations. Pre-ART, post-ART and control groups were compared with Wilcoxon signed-rank tests and Holm-Bonferroni correction. Held by TCRdb, this immuneACCESS table contains in-frame sequences only and omits some clones. Under half of the omission traces to an unresolved V gene where checked; the cause of the rest is unknown. The V and J calls and clone size were taken over from that table, and D and trimming were inferred from the DNA. The sample has about 20,000 clones on record, just over 90% of them singletons. The top ten hold roughly 10% of the sample.

The V and J ends are trimmed by 2 bases and 1 base, leaving 14 bases between them. CDR1 and CDR2, per the germline V gene, are KGHSH and LQKENI. The CDR3 goes from the cysteine to the phenylalanine over 16 residues. The only DNA kept is the CDR3, 48 bases in frame from the first base. A word on this clone: Which antigen it targets is not known. Per-base qualities were not stored, and no clone one base away is much larger.

The chain couples TRBV18 to TRBJ2-5; no D gene can be assigned with confidence. The sequences come from unsorted PBMCs, collected 4.4 years before starting antiretroviral therapy. This receptor was taken from a woman aged 30 to 39 with HIV. The bases are TGTGCCAGCTCACCAATACCAAGCAGTTCCCAAGAGACCCAGTACTTC. Its protein reads: CASSPIPSSSQETQYF. Here the CDR3 is joined to the reference TRBV18 and TRBJ2-5 genes, and the full variable domain is: NAGVMQNPRHLVRRRGQEARLRCSPMKGHSHVYWYRQLPEEGLKFMVYLQKENIIDESGMPKERFSAEFPKEGPSILRIQQVVRGDSAAYFCASSPIPSSSQETQYFGPGTRLLVL.